This entry describes one TCR beta chain. This clonotype was seen repeatedly, ten times or more. The antigen it binds to is not known. The input lacks base qualities; no much larger clone sits a single base away. From the germline V gene, CDR1 is SQVTM and CDR2 is ANQGSEA. Its CDR3 holds 12 amino acids, cysteine through phenylalanine. The kept DNA is CDR3 alone, 36 bases in frame from the first base. The junction carries 15 bases between V and J, which are trimmed by 2 bases and 10 bases respectively. To prepare the library, PCR was applied. The instrument was an Illumina HiSeq 2500. TCR library preparation used molecular barcoding, with unique molecular identifiers applied to normalize quantification of the TCRbeta repertoire. TCRdb cleaned the public reads at Q25 with fastp, built clones with MiXCR and kept in-frame beta chains. A single entry per CDR3 protein holds the most common genes and DNA from its merged rows. The sample table records 550,000 to 800,000 distinct CDR3 sequences; around 13% of these occur just once. Jointly, the top ten make up 0.79% of the sample.

This sample was included in a study of T-cell reconstitution after alpha-beta-depleted transplantation in children (dated by TCRdb to about 2016). A note on the overall study: The study quantitatively tracked T-cell immune reconstitution after TCRalphabeta/CD19-depleted allogeneic hematopoietic cell transplantation in children using TCR repertoire profiling.

According to the study, the label for this sample's treatment or condition signals: allogeneic hematopoietic cell transplantation with graft depleted of TCRalphabeta T cells and CD19 B cells. The children who served as transplant recipients had been given grafts of TCRalphabeta/CD19-depleted allogeneic hematopoietic cells. The study at large found these results: Hyperexpanded clone frequencies declined over subsequent months; after one year, T-cell counts and TCRbeta diversity were mostly attributed to newly produced T cells. In some patients, the high TCRbeta diversity seen at day 60 was put down to recipient T cells and intrathymic progenitors that had survived conditioning. The apparently early alphabetaT-cell count recovery about two months after transplant was reportedly dependent on only several hundred rapidly expanded clones derived from non-depleted graft cells.

This material consisted of PBMCs, taken before TCRalphabeta/CD19-depleted stem cell transplant. The sequence derives from a girl aged 2 to 10 with congenital amegakaryocytic thrombocytopenia, due to receive a stem cell transplant. The rearrangement combines TRBV29-1 with TRBJ2-7; the D segment might be TRBD1 or TRBD2, since each matches 6 bases. The CDR3 protein is CSVERGLGGQYF. At the DNA level, the sequence is TGCAGCGTTGAACGGGGGCTCGGAGGCCAGTACTTC.